The source of this TCR beta chain is a study of cytomegalovirus exposure and HLA in healthy donors. Overall study context: In a later analysis, it was reported that the approximately 120 validation repertoires had been produced on the same platform as the 690 or so repertoires belonging to the first cohort. Overall study findings and caveats: While the bulk of TCR sequences proved rare, some public TCRs turned up in many donors. Cytomegalovirus association was assigned to under 200 TCR beta chains.

The CDR3 extends over 11 amino acids. Trimming cost V 2 bases and J 8 bases, with 9 bases left between them. Germline V gives CDR1 DFQATT, CDR2 SNEGSKA (reference sequence). Concerning this clone itself: The antigen is not known.

The method was immunoSEQ multiplex PCR; TCRdb's version includes in-frame clones alone and lacks a portion of them. This sample has 250,000 to 350,000 clones; roughly 90% occur once, and the top ten carry 0.92%. The chain recombines TRBV20-1 with TRBJ1-2; D ambiguous. The origin of this receptor is a woman younger than 30 in good health and CMV-seronegative. The material sequenced was PBMCs. CDR3 residues: CSARRRPGYTF. CDR3 coding DNA: TGCAGTGCTAGAAGGAGGCCCGGCTACACCTTC.